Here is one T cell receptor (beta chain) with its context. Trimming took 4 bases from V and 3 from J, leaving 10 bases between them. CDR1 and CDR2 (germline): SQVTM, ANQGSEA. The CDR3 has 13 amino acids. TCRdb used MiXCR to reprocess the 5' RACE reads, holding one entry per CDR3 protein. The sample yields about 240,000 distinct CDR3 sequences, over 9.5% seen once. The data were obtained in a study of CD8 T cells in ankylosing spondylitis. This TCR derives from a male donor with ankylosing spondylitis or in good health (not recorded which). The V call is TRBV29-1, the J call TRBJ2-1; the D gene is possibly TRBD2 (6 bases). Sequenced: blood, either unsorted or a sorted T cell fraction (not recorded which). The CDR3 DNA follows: TGCAGCGTTGGGGGCGGGATCTACAATGAGCAGTTCTTC. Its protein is CSVGGGIYNEQFF.